Below are 8 T cell receptor beta chains sequenced from a single sample in a study of metastatic and nonmetastatic thyroid tumors. TCRdb re-called the PCR reads through MiXCR. The sample consists of just over 20,000 clones, about a third of them appearing once. Treatment of any kind had been given to no patient before thyroid surgery. The material sequenced was tumor tissue. Receptors originate from a female donor with papillary thyroid cancer or a benign thyroid nodule (not recorded which). Some clones in this sample may be carry-over from other donors' samples.

This sequence joins TRBV15 and TRBJ2-7; unclear D gene. Germline V gives CDR1 LNHNV, CDR2 YYDKDF (reference sequence). V gave up 5 bases and J gave up 3 bases, with 17 bases separating them. The CDR3 contains 15 residues. The chain's CDR3 is CATSPDPASRYEQYF. The DNA of the CDR3 is TGTGCCACCAGCCCCGACCCAGCCTCCCGCTACGAGCAGTACTTC.

This clone was recorded a few times. The chain has TRBV6-1 and TRBJ2-1; 10 nucleotides agree with TRBD2. Germline CDR1 reads MNHNS; CDR2 reads SASEGT. Losses at the gene ends were 1 base for V and 5 bases for J; bases not matched to a gene: 5. The CDR3 totals 16 residues. CDR3 nucleotides: TGTGCCAGCAGTGAAGGGTTAGCGGGAGGTGACAATGAGCAGTTCTTC. It translates to CASSEGLAGGDNEQFF.

This rearrangement joins TRBV7-2 to TRBJ2-3; D call uncertain. The CDR3 spans 14 residues. From germline, CDR1 is SGHTA and CDR2 FQGNSA. V was cut by 4 bases and J by 0 bases, with 8 bases left in between. The CDR3 nucleotides read TGTGCCAGCAGCTCCTCCGGGAGCACAGATACGCAGTATTTT. This translates into CASSSSGSTDTQYF.

The chain links TRBV5-1 to TRBJ2-3; D tentatively reads TRBD1 or TRBD2 (6 bases each). The CDR3 extends over 13 amino acids. Trimming removed 4 bases at V and 6 bases at J, with 12 bases between. Germline V gene data show CDR1 as SGHRS and CDR2 as YFSETQ. The CDR3 region has the DNA TGCGCCAGCAGCCAAGGGGGGCCCGATACGCAGTATTTT. Its translation: CASSQGGPDTQYF.

This sequence joins TRBV12-3 or TRBV12-4 and TRBJ2-7, with a weak D call TRBD1 (5 bases). Between the trimmed V and J ends, which lost 1 base and 6 bases, there was a span of 10 bases. This CDR3 is 13 amino acids long. In nucleotides, the CDR3 is TGTGCCAGCAGTTTAGGGACACCTGCCGAGCAGTACTTC. Its translation is CASSLGTPAEQYF.

This clone was observed a single time. The rearrangement links TRBV30 to TRBJ1-2, with D tentatively TRBD1 (6 bases). Per germline, CDR1 GTSNPN and CDR2 SVGIG (reference sequence). Between the trimmed V and J ends, which lost 3 bases and 2 bases, there was a span of 13 bases. The CDR3 spans 14 residues. The CDR3 DNA sequence: TGTGCCTGGAGAAGGCAGGGGAGGAACTATGGCTACACCTTC. Its protein product is CAWRRQGRNYGYTF.

As to this clone: Other DNA sequences from this sample encode an identical CDR3 as well. The V and J genes are TRBV7-2 and TRBJ1-1; D perhaps matches TRBD1 (6 bases). The CDR3 has 15 residues. Trimming removed 0 bases from V and 5 bases from J, with 13 bases in between. The germline V gene encodes CDR1 SGHTA and CDR2 FQGNSA. For the CDR3, the DNA is TGTGCCAGCAGCTTAGCGCAGGGGCTCGGGACTGAAGCTTTCTTT. Its protein is CASSLAQGLGTEAFF. Supplemented by reference TRBV7-2 and TRBJ1-1, the full variable domain reads GAGVSQSPSNKVTEKGKDVELRCDPISGHTALYWYRQSLGQGLEFLIYFQGNSAPDKSGLPSDRFSAERTGGSVSTLTIQRTQQEDSAVYLCASSLAQGLGTEAFFGQGTRLTVV.

A few counts support this clone. The chain links TRBV12-3 or TRBV12-4 to TRBJ1-2; D might be TRBD1 (5 bases). Deletions cut 8 bases from V and 1 base from J, with 14 bases between. CDR3 length: 14 amino acids. CDR3 region: CASSYQGGNYGYTF. The CDR3 DNA sequence: TGTGCCAGCTCATACCAGGGAGGTAACTATGGCTACACCTTC.